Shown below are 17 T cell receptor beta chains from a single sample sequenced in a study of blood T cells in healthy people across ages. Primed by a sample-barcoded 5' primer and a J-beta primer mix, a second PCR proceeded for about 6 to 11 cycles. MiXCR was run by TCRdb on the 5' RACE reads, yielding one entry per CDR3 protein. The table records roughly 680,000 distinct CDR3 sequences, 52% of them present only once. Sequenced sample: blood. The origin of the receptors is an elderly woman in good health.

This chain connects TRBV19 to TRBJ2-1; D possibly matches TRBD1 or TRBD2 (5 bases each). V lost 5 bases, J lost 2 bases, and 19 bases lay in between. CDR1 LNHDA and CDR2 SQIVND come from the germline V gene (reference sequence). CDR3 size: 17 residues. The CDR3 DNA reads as TGTGCCAGTAGTCCCCCTCCTTGGCAGGGAGCCTACAATGAGCAGTTCTTC. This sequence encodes CASSPPPWQGAYNEQFF.

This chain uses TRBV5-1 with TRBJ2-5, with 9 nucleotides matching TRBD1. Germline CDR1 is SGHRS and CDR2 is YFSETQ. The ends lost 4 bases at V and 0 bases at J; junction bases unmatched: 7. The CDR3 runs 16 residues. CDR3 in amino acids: CASSPGTGLDQETQYF. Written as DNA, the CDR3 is TGCGCCAGCAGCCCTGGGACAGGGTTAGACCAAGAGACCCAGTACTTC. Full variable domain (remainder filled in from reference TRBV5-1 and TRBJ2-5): KAGVTQTPRYLIKTRGQQVTLSCSPISGHRSVSWYQQTPGQGLQFLFEYFSETQRNKGNFPGRFSGRQFSNSRSEMNVSTLELGDSALYLCASSPGTGLDQETQYFGPGTRLLVL.

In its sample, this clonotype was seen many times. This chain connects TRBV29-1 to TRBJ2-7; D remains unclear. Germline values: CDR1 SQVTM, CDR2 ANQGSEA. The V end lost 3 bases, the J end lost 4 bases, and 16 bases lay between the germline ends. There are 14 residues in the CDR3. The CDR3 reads CSVESPGSFYEQYF. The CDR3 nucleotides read TGCAGCGTTGAGTCCCCCGGCAGCTTTTACGAGCAGTACTTC.

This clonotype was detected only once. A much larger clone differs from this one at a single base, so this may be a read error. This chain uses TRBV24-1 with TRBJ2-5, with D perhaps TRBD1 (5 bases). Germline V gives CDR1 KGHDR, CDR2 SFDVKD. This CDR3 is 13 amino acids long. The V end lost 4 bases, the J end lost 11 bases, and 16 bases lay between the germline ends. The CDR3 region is CATSELQGYAQYF. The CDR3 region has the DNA TGTGCCACCAGTGAACTGCAGGGTTACGCGCAGTACTTC.

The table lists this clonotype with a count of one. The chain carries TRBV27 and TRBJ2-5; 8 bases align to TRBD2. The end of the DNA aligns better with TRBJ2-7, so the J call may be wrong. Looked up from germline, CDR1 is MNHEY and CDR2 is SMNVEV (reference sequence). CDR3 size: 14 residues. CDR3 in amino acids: CASRKAGGTDEQYF. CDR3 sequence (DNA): TGTGCCAGCAGAAAGGCGGGAGGTACTGACGAGCAGTACTTC.

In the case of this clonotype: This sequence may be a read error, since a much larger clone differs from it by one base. The CDR3 bases are TGTGCTAGTGGCCCCTCTGGACAGGAGGACTATGGCTACACCTTC. It is translated as CASGPSGQEDYGYTF. This chain joins TRBV12-5 and TRBJ1-2, with 7 bases identical to TRBD1. The V segment lost 6 bases and the J segment 3 bases; nucleotides outside the gene matches: 10. CDR1 is LGHNT and CDR2 is FRNRAP in the germline V gene. The CDR3 sequence is 15 residues long.

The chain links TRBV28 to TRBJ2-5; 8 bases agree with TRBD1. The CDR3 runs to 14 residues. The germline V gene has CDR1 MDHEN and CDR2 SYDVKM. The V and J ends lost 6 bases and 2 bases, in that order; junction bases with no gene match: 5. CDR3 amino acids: CASSRDRRQETQYF. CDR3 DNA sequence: TGTGCCAGCAGCCGGGACAGGAGGCAAGAGACCCAGTACTTC.

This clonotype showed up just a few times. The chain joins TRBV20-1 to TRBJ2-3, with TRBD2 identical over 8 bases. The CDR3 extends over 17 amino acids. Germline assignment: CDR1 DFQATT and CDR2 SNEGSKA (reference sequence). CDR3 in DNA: TGCAGCACGTCCAAAACTTCCGGGGGACTAGGGACAGATACGCAGTATTTT. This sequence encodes CSTSKTSGGLGTDTQYF.

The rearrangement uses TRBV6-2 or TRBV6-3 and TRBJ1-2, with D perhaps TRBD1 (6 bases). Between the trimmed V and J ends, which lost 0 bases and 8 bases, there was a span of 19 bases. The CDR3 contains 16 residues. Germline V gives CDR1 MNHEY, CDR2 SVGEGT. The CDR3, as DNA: TGTGCCAGCAGTTACTCGATTGCGGGGGGCGTCAAGGGCTACACCTTC. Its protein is CASSYSIAGGVKGYTF.

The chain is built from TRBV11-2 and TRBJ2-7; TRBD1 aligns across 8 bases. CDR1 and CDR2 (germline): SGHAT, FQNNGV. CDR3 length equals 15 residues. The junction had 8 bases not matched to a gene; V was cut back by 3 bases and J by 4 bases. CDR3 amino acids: CASSLNAGGVYEQYF. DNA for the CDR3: TGTGCCAGCAGCTTGAATGCAGGGGGCGTATACGAGCAGTACTTC.

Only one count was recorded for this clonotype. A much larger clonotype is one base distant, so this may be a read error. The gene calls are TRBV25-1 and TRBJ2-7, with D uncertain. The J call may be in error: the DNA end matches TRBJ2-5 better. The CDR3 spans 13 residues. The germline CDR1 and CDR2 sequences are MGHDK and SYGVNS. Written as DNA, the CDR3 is TGTGCCAGCAGTGATGTCGAAGCGAGGACCCAGTACTTC. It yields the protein CASSDVEARTQYF.

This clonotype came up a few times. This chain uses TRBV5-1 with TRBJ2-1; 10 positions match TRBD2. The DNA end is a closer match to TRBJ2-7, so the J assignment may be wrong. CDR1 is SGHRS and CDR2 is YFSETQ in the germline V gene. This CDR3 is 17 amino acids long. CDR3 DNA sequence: TGCGCCAGCAGCCTCCTGGGTAGCGGGAGGACCTACAATGAGCAGTACTTC. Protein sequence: CASSLLGSGRTYNEQYF.

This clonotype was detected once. CDR3 nucleotides: TGCAGTGCTAGCCTCAGGACTAGCGGGTGGGGAGATACGCAGTATTTT. Translating it yields CSASLRTSGWGDTQYF. This chain uses TRBV20-1 with TRBJ2-3; TRBD2 aligns across 11 bases. Germline V CDR1 and CDR2: DFQATT, SNEGSKA (reference sequence). J gave up 5 bases and V 3 bases, and 10 bases lay outside the gene matches. There are 16 residues in the CDR3.

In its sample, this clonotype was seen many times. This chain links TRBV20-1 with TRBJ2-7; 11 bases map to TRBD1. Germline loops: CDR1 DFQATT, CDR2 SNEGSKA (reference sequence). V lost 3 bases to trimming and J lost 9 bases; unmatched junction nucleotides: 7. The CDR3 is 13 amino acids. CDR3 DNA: TGCAGTGCTAGGTCCGGGACAGGGGGACGGCAGTACTTC. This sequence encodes CSARSGTGGRQYF.

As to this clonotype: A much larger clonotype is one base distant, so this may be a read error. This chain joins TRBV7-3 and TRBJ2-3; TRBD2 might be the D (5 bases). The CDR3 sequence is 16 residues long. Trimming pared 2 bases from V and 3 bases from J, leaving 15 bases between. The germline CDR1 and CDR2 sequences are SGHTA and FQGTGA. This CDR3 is CASSLGISEKTDTQYF. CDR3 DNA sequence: TGTGCCAGCAGCTTAGGGATTAGCGAGAAGACAGATACGCAGTATTTT.

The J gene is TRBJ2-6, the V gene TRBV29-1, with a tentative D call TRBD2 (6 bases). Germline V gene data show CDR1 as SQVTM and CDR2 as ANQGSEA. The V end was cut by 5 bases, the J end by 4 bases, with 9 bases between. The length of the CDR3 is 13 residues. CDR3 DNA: TGCAGCGTTCCTAGCGTGGGGGCCAACGTCCTGACTTTC. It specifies CSVPSVGANVLTF. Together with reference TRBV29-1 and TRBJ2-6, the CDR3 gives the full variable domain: SAVISQKPSRDICQRGTSLTIQCQVDSQVTMMFWYRQQPGQSLTLIATANQGSEATYESGFVIDKFPISRPNLTFSTLTVSNMSPEDSSIYLCSVPSVGANVLTFGAGSRLTVL.

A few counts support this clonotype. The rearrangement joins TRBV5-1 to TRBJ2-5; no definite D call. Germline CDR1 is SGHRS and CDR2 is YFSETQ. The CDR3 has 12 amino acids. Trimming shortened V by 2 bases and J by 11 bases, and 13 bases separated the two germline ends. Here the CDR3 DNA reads TGCGCCAGCAGCTTCGAATCTCCTGAGCAGTACTTC. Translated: CASSFESPEQYF. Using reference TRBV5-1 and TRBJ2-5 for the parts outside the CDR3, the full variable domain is KAGVTQTPRYLIKTRGQQVTLSCSPISGHRSVSWYQQTPGQGLQFLFEYFSETQRNKGNFPGRFSGRQFSNSRSEMNVSTLELGDSALYLCASSFESPEQYFGPGTRLLVL.